These T cell receptor beta chains were read from a single sample in a study of OX40 agonist ivuxolimab in advanced cancers. Sequencing was performed with immunoSEQ multiplex PCR; in TCRdb, only in-frame clones are kept and a portion is missing. Of about 83,000 clones listed, approximately 88% are singletons. Sequenced material: CD4+ or CD8+ T cells sorted from blood, taken in a trial of the OX40 agonist ivuxolimab. These receptors all come from an adult with an advanced solid tumor such as melanoma, head and neck, liver or kidney cancer. Both conserved end residues are part of each CDR3. A D gene is named only where the DNA matches it firmly. Part of the rows lack a size; the others show once, few, many or a class for expanded clones.

CDR3 protein: CASSAQGAIAEAFF; CDR3 DNA: TGTGCCAGCAGCGCTCAGGGGGCTATAGCTGAAGCTTTCTTT; clone size: -; J gene: TRBJ1-1; D gene: TRBD1; V gene: TRBV11-1
CDR3 protein: CASSYSGGASPLHF; CDR3 DNA: TGTGCCAGCAGTTACTCCGGGGGCGCTTCACCCCTCCACTTT; clone size: -; J gene: TRBJ1-6; D gene: -; V gene: TRBV6-6
CDR3 protein: CASSRRDRGNEQYF; CDR3 DNA: TGTGCCAGCAGCCGTAGGGACAGGGGAAACGAGCAGTACTTC; clone size: -; J gene: TRBJ2-7; D gene: TRBD1; V gene: TRBV6-6
CDR3 protein: CASSPSSSHGELFF; CDR3 DNA: TGTGCCAGCTCACCGAGTAGCTCGCACGGGGAGCTGTTTTTT; clone size: -; J gene: TRBJ2-2; D gene: -; V gene: TRBV18
CDR3 protein: CASSEVAGTYEQYF; CDR3 DNA: TGTGCCAGCAGTGAAGTGGCAGGGACCTACGAGCAGTACTTC; clone size: -; J gene: TRBJ2-7; D gene: -; V gene: TRBV6-1
CDR3 protein: CASSQGSWLPNTGELFF; CDR3 DNA: TGTGCCAGCAGCCAAGGGTCGTGGCTCCCCAACACCGGGGAGCTGTTTTTT; clone size: -; J gene: TRBJ2-2; D gene: -; V gene: TRBV4-2
CDR3 protein: CASSIRGLTSGETQYF; CDR3 DNA: TGCGCCAGCAGCATCCGGGGACTTACCTCAGGAGAGACCCAGTACTTC; clone size: -; J gene: TRBJ2-5; D gene: -; V gene: TRBV5-1
CDR3 protein: CASRTGTGGHGELFF; CDR3 DNA: TGTGCCAGCAGGACTGGGACAGGGGGCCACGGGGAGCTGTTTTTT; clone size: once; J gene: TRBJ2-2; D gene: TRBD1; V gene: TRBV6-5
CDR3 protein: CASGGPQAQYF; CDR3 DNA: TGTGCCTCTGGGGGGCCCCAGGCGCAGTATTTT; clone size: once; J gene: TRBJ2-3; D gene: -; V gene: TRBV30
CDR3 protein: CASSSRLTEDSPQHF; CDR3 DNA: TGTGCCAGCAGTTCCCGTTTGACAGAAGATTCGCCCCAGCATTTT; clone size: -; J gene: TRBJ1-5; D gene: -; V gene: TRBV6-6
CDR3 protein: CATSGGDEQFF; CDR3 DNA: TGTGCCACCAGCGGGGGGGATGAGCAGTTCTTC; clone size: -; J gene: TRBJ2-1; D gene: TRBD2; V gene: TRBV15
CDR3 protein: CASSLSFSSGNTIYF; CDR3 DNA: TGTGCCAGCAGCTTAAGCTTTTCATCTGGAAACACCATATATTTT; clone size: -; J gene: TRBJ1-3; D gene: -; V gene: TRBV5-8
CDR3 protein: CASCCPGGYTF; CDR3 DNA: TGTGCCAGCTGTTGCCCCGGGGGCTACACCTTC; clone size: -; J gene: TRBJ1-2; D gene: -; V gene: TRBV7-8
CDR3 protein: CASSPGSIHAFF; CDR3 DNA: TGTGCCAGTAGTCCGGGGAGTATACATGCTTTCTTT; clone size: -; J gene: TRBJ1-1; D gene: -; V gene: TRBV6-6
CDR3 protein: CASLRSAAFNQPQHF; CDR3 DNA: TGTGCCAGCTTAAGATCCGCGGCCTTCAATCAGCCCCAGCATTTT; clone size: once; J gene: TRBJ1-5; D gene: -; V gene: TRBV6-1
CDR3 protein: CASSSGFTDTQYF; CDR3 DNA: TGTGCCAGCAGCTCGGGGTTCACAGATACGCAGTATTTT; clone size: -; J gene: TRBJ2-3; D gene: -; V gene: TRBV5-5
CDR3 protein: CASSPGLDETQYF; CDR3 DNA: TGTGCCAGCTCACCAGGACTAGATGAGACCCAGTACTTC; clone size: -; J gene: TRBJ2-5; D gene: TRBD2; V gene: TRBV18
CDR3 protein: CASSPRLAAGELFF; CDR3 DNA: TGTGCCAGCAGCCCCCGACTAGCGGCCGGGGAGCTGTTTTTT; clone size: -; J gene: TRBJ2-2; D gene: TRBD2; V gene: TRBV11-2
CDR3 protein: CASSRGLAGSEQFF; CDR3 DNA: TGTGCCAGCAGCCGGGGACTAGCGGGGAGTGAGCAGTTCTTC; clone size: -; J gene: TRBJ2-1; D gene: TRBD2; V gene: TRBV27
CDR3 protein: CASTPTGADEQYF; CDR3 DNA: TGTGCCAGCACCCCAACCGGGGCCGACGAGCAGTACTTC; clone size: once; J gene: TRBJ2-7; D gene: -; V gene: TRBV21-1
CDR3 protein: CATSRDTGIAGAYEQYF; CDR3 DNA: TGTGCCACCAGCAGAGATACCGGAATAGCGGGGGCCTACGAGCAGTACTTC; clone size: -; J gene: TRBJ2-7; D gene: TRBD2; V gene: TRBV15
CDR3 protein: CASSYSRIHEQYF; CDR3 DNA: TGTGCCAGCAGTTACTCGAGGATCCACGAGCAGTACTTC; clone size: -; J gene: TRBJ2-7; D gene: -; V gene: TRBV6-5
CDR3 protein: CAIRQGQTNTEAFF; CDR3 DNA: TGTGCCATCAGACAAGGACAGACGAACACTGAAGCTTTCTTT; clone size: once; J gene: TRBJ1-1; D gene: -; V gene: TRBV10-3
CDR3 protein: CASSLSSGGAGKTQYF; CDR3 DNA: TGCGCCAGCAGCTTGTCCAGCGGGGGGGCCGGTAAGACCCAGTACTTC; clone size: few; J gene: TRBJ2-5; D gene: TRBD2; V gene: TRBV5-1
CDR3 protein: CSVEKQGSTGELFF; CDR3 DNA: TGCAGCGTTGAAAAGCAGGGAAGCACCGGGGAGCTGTTTTTT; clone size: -; J gene: TRBJ2-2; D gene: -; V gene: TRBV29-1
CDR3 protein: CASSYSQGNQPQHF; CDR3 DNA: TGTGCCAGCAGTTACTCCCAGGGCAATCAGCCCCAGCATTTT; clone size: -; J gene: TRBJ1-5; D gene: -; V gene: TRBV6-5
CDR3 protein: CASSRDRGFGNTIYF; CDR3 DNA: TGTGCCAGCAGCCGGGACAGGGGGTTCGGAAACACCATATATTTT; clone size: once; J gene: TRBJ1-3; D gene: TRBD1; V gene: TRBV6-6